The 18 T cell receptor beta chains presented below share a single source sample, sequenced in a study of CD8+CD57+ T cells in acquired aplastic anemia. CDR3 and TCR beta VDJ profiling relied on a genomic DNA template. TCRdb re-analysed the reads in MiXCR, keeping a single row per CDR3 protein. The repertoire includes roughly 200,000 distinct CDR3 sequences, around 60% of them detected once, and 25% to 30% sits in the top ten. The sample comprised sorted CD4+, CD8+, or CD8+CD57+ T cells (not recorded which) from PBMCs. The receptors stem from a human donor in good health.

In its sample, this clonotype was seen many times. This chain links TRBV7-9 with TRBJ2-7; weak D call: TRBD2 (5 bases). The CDR3 has 15 residues. V dropped 5 bases and J dropped 2 bases, with 16 bases sitting between them. CDR1 is SEHNR, CDR2 FQNEAQ, per germline (reference sequence). The CDR3 DNA is TGTGCCAGCAGCCCGCGGGCCGATGGGACCTACGAGCAGTACTTC. It is translated as CASSPRADGTYEQYF.

The chain employs TRBV20-1 and TRBJ1-2; D perhaps matches TRBD1 (6 bases). The V end was cut by 6 bases, the J end by 1 base, with 18 bases between. Germline loops: CDR1 DFQATT, CDR2 SNEGSKA (reference sequence). CDR3 size: 15 residues. Here the CDR3 reads CSAATGTQNNYGYTF. CDR3 in DNA: TGCAGTGCAGCTACCGGGACACAAAATAACTATGGCTACACCTTC.

The chain is built from TRBV15 and TRBJ1-5, with a possible D match to TRBD1 (6 bases). The CDR3 is 12 residues long. The V end lost 5 bases, the J end lost 7 bases, and 9 bases lay between the germline ends. Germline CDR1 reads LNHNV; CDR2 reads YYDKDF (reference sequence). The CDR3 DNA reads TGTGCCACCAGCGGGGGGCAACAGCCCCAGCATTTT. Translated, it gives CATSGGQQPQHF.

V and J are TRBV4-3 and TRBJ2-1; TRBD2 aligns across 11 bases. CDR3 size: 16 residues. CDR1 LGHNA and CDR2 YSLEER come from the germline V gene. Losses at the gene ends were 1 base for V and 4 bases for J; bases not matched to a gene: 3. This CDR3 is CASSQGPSGGYNEQFF. CDR3 nucleotide sequence: TGCGCCAGCAGCCAAGGTCCTAGCGGGGGGTACAATGAGCAGTTCTTC.

This clonotype was detected ten times or more. The V call is TRBV6-2 or TRBV6-3, the J call TRBJ2-1, with a weak D call TRBD2 (5 bases). CDR1 is MNHEY and CDR2 is SVGEGT in the germline V gene. The V end lost 5 bases, the J end lost 7 bases, and 15 bases lay between the germline ends. The CDR3 has 14 amino acids. The CDR3 loop is CASSQGSPQNEQFF. Here the CDR3 DNA reads TGTGCCAGCAGTCAAGGGAGTCCTCAAAATGAGCAGTTCTTC.

The chain combines TRBV5-1 with TRBJ2-7; 7 nucleotides align to TRBD1. This CDR3 region has 14 residues. Germline lookup yields CDR1 SGHRS and CDR2 YFSETQ. J lost 5 bases, V lost 1 base, and 6 bases had no gene match. As DNA, the CDR3 is TGCGCCAGCAGCTTGACAGGGGCTTTAAACGAGCAGTACTTC. As protein: CASSLTGALNEQYF.

This chain uses TRBV15 with TRBJ1-1; D is unclear. The CDR3 length is 13 residues. Trimming stripped 3 bases from V and 4 bases from J, with 9 bases between. Germline-derived CDR1 and CDR2 are LNHNV and YYDKDF (reference sequence). CDR3: CATSRGSGTEAFF. The DNA for the CDR3 is TGTGCCACCAGCAGGGGGTCGGGCACTGAAGCTTTCTTT.

The chain is built from TRBV2 and TRBJ2-3; 12 positions agree with TRBD2. Germline-derived CDR1 and CDR2 are SNHLY and FYNNEI. This CDR3 has 20 residues. Trimming took 8 bases from V and 4 from J; bases not matched to a gene: 22. DNA for the CDR3: TGTGCCAGCGGAGGGCTTGTCGCTAGCGGGGGGGCGGGGGGAGCAGATACGCAGTATTTT. Translation gives CASGGLVASGGAGGADTQYF.

This clonotype was seen at least ten times. J is TRBJ2-1 and V is TRBV9, with TRBD1 matching over 7 bases. V lost 3 bases to trimming and J lost 4 bases; unmatched junction nucleotides: 7. The CDR3 consists of 15 residues. Germline CDR1 reads SGDLS; CDR2 reads YYNGEE. The CDR3 coding sequence is TGTGCCAGCAGCGCACCGGGACAGCCGTACAATGAGCAGTTCTTC. Encoded protein: CASSAPGQPYNEQFF.

This clonotype was seen ten or more times. The rearrangement joins TRBV11-2 to TRBJ2-1, with no clear D. CDR3 length equals 14 residues. The V and J ends lost 4 bases and 6 bases respectively, with 13 bases between them. Germline-derived CDR1 and CDR2 are SGHAT and FQNNGV. CDR3 loop: CASSSDLEGNEQFF. The CDR3 DNA sequence: TGTGCCAGCAGCTCTGACTTAGAAGGCAATGAGCAGTTCTTC. The variable domain in full, with the rest retrieved from reference TRBV11-2 and TRBJ2-1, is EAGVAQSPRYKIIEKRQSVAFWCNPISGHATLYWYQQILGQGPKLLIQFQNNGVVDDSQLPKDRFSAERLKGVDSTLKIQPAKLEDSAVYLCASSSDLEGNEQFFGPGTRLTVL.

The rearrangement links TRBV15 to TRBJ1-5, with D possibly matching TRBD1 (5 bases). This CDR3 contains 15 residues. Germline lookup yields CDR1 LNHNV and CDR2 YYDKDF (reference sequence). Trimming left V 1 base short and J 6 bases short, with 13 bases between. CDR3 amino acids: CATSRGTGPPQPQHF. The CDR3 nucleotides are TGTGCCACCAGCAGAGGCACGGGACCGCCTCAGCCCCAGCATTTT.

The chain employs TRBV10-3 and TRBJ2-7; 11 bases map to TRBD1. Per germline, CDR1 ENHRY and CDR2 SYGVKD. The CDR3 is 14 residues long. The V and J ends lost 8 bases and 6 bases, in that order; junction bases with no gene match: 9. The CDR3 DNA reads TGTGCCATCCGAAGGACAGGGGGCGCGATCGAGCAGTACTTC. Protein: CAIRRTGGAIEQYF.

This clonotype was recorded only once. The chain is built from TRBV10-1 and TRBJ2-5; D uncertain. CDR3 length: 16 residues. V was cut by 3 bases and J by 3 bases, with 17 bases left in between. Germline lookup yields CDR1 WNHNN and CDR2 SYGVQD (reference sequence). The CDR3 region is CASSEGSGQNEETQYF. Here the CDR3 DNA reads TGCGCCAGCAGTGAAGGTTCCGGGCAGAACGAAGAGACCCAGTACTTC.

A note on this clonotype: One base away lies a much larger clone, so this may be a sequencing read error. The rearrangement links TRBV7-3 to TRBJ2-1; a weak D match, TRBD2 (6 bases). Germline-derived CDR1 and CDR2 are SGHTA and FQGTGA. Trimming pared 6 bases from V and 6 bases from J, leaving 15 bases between. The CDR3 extends over 14 amino acids. The CDR3: CASRPGGVGNEQFF. The CDR3 DNA is TGTGCCAGCAGACCCGGCGGGGTGGGCAATGAGCAGTTCTTC.

This clonotype was counted only a few times. The chain has TRBV28 and TRBJ2-2, with TRBD1 identical over 10 bases. This CDR3 has 15 amino acids. Trimming took 6 bases from V and 4 from J; bases not matched to a gene: 5. Germline V gene data show CDR1 as MDHEN and CDR2 as SYDVKM. CDR3 nucleotide sequence: TGTGCCAGCAGGGAACGGACAGGGGGCACCGGGGAGCTGTTTTTT. As protein: CASRERTGGTGELFF. Based on the CDR3 plus reference TRBV28 and TRBJ2-2, the full variable domain is DVKVTQSSRYLVKRTGEKVFLECVQDMDHENMFWYRQDPGLGLRLIYFSYDVKMKEKGDIPEGYSVSREKKERFSLILESASTNQTSMYLCASRERTGGTGELFFGEGSRLTVL.

This chain links TRBV19 with TRBJ1-2, with 9 positions matching TRBD1. Germline CDR1 and CDR2: LNHDA and SQIVND (reference sequence). V lost 4 bases to trimming and J lost 12 bases; unmatched junction nucleotides: 12. CDR3 length equals 14 residues. The CDR3 here is CASSRGQGRAGNTF. CDR3 nucleotides: TGTGCCAGTAGTAGGGGACAGGGACGGGCTGGAAACACCTTC.

The CDR3 loop is CASRVFPGAFF. CDR3 in DNA: TGCGCCAGCAGGGTATTCCCTGGAGCTTTCTTT. The chain uses TRBV10-1 and TRBJ1-1; no clear D gene. The CDR3 runs 11 residues. Germline V lookup: CDR1 WNHNN, CDR2 SYGVQD (reference sequence). V gave up 6 bases and J gave up 10 bases, with 12 bases separating them.

Ten or more counts support this clonotype. V is TRBV6-6 and J is TRBJ1-2; 7 bases map to TRBD1. Trimming took 10 bases from V and 0 from J; bases not matched to a gene: 11. This CDR3 spans 15 amino acids. Germline CDR1 MNHNY, CDR2 SVGAGI (reference sequence). CDR3 loop: CATAPATGSNYGYTF. In nucleotides, the CDR3 is TGTGCCACCGCCCCCGCGACAGGGTCTAACTATGGCTACACCTTC.